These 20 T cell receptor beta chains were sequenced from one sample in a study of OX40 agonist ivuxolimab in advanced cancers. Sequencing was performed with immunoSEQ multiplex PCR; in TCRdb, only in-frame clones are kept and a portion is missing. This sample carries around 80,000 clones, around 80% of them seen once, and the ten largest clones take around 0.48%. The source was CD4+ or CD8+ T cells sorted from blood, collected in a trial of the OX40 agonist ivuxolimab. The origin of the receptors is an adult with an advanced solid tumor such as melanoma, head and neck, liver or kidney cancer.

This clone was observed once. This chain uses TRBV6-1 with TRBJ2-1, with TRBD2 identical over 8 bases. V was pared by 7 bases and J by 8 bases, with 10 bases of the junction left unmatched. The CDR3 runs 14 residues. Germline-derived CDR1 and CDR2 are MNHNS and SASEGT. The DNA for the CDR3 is TGTGCCAGCACAACAAAGGCGGGAGGCTATGAGCAGTTCTTC. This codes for CASTTKAGGYEQFF.

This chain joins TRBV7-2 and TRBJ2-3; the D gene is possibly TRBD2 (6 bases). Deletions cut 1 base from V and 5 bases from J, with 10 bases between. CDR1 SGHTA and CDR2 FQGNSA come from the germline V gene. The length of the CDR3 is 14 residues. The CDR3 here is CASSLVSGRDTQYF. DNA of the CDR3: TGTGCCAGCAGCTTAGTCTCCGGGAGAGATACGCAGTATTTT.

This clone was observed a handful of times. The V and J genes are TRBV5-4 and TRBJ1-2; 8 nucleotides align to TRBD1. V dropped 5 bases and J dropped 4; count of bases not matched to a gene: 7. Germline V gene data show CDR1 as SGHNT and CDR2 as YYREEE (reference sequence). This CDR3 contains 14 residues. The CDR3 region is CASRPSGQVYGYTF. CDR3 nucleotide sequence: TGTGCCAGCAGGCCGTCGGGACAGGTCTATGGCTACACCTTC.

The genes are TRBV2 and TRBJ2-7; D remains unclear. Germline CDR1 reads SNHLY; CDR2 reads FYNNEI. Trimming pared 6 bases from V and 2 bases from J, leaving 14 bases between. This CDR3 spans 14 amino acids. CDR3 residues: CASRASGSAYEQYF. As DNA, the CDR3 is TGTGCCAGCAGGGCCTCAGGTAGTGCCTACGAGCAGTACTTC.

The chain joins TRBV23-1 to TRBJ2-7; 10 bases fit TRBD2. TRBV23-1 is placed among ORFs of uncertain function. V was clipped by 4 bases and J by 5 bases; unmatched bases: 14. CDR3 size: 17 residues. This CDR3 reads CASSRTAGLAGVHEQYV. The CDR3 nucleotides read TGCGCCAGCAGTCGTACCGCCGGGCTAGCGGGGGTACACGAGCAGTACGTC.

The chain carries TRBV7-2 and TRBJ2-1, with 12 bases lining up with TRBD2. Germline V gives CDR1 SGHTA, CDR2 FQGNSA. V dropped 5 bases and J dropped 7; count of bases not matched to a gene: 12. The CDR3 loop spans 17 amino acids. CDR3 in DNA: TGTGCCAGCAGCCTAATGTGGACTAGCGGGATGGCAAATGAGCAGTTCTTC. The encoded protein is CASSLMWTSGMANEQFF.

CDR3 DNA: TGTGCCAGTAGTGACACGACAGGACCTAACACTGAAGCTTTCTTT. The encoded protein is CASSDTTGPNTEAFF. V and J are TRBV19 and TRBJ1-1, with D tentatively TRBD1 (6 bases). Per germline, CDR1 LNHDA and CDR2 SQIVND (reference sequence). The CDR3 extends over 15 amino acids. V was shortened by 5 bases and J by 2 bases, with 15 bases between the two germline ends. Using reference TRBV19 and TRBJ1-1 for the parts outside the CDR3, the full variable domain is DGGITQSPKYLFRKEGQNVTLSCEQNLNHDAMYWYRQDPGQGLRLIYYSQIVNDFQKGDIAEGYSVSREKKESFPLTVTSAQKNPTAFYLCASSDTTGPNTEAFFGQGTRLTVV.

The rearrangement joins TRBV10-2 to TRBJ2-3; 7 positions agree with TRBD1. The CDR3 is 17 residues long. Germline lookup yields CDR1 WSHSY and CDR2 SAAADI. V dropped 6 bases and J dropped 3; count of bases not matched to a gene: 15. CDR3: CASRALYHRGVTDTQYF. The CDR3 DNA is TGCGCCAGCAGGGCTCTCTACCACAGGGGAGTAACAGATACGCAGTATTTT.

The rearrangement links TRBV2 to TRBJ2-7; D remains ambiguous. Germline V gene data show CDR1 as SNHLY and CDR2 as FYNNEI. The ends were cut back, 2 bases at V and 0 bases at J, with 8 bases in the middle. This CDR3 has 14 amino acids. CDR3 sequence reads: CASSESPSSYEQYF. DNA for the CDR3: TGTGCCAGCAGTGAATCCCCTAGCTCCTACGAGCAGTACTTC.

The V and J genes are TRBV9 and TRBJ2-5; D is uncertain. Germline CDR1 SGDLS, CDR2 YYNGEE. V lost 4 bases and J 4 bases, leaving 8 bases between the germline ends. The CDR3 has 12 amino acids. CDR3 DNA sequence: TGTGCCAGCAGCTCCACGCCAGAGACCCAGTACTTC. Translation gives CASSSTPETQYF.

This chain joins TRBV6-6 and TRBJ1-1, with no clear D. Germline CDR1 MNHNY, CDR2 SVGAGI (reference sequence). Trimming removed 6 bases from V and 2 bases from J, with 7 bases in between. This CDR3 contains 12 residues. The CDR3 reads CASRGSNTEAFF. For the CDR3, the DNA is TGTGCCAGCAGGGGGAGTAACACTGAAGCTTTCTTT.

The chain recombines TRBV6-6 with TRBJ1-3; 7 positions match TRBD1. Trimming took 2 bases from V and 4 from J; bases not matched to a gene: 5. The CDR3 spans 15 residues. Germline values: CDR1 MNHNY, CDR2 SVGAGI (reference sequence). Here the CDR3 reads CASSYEGARGNTIYF. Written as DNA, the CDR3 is TGTGCCAGCAGTTACGAGGGGGCGCGAGGAAACACCATATATTTT.

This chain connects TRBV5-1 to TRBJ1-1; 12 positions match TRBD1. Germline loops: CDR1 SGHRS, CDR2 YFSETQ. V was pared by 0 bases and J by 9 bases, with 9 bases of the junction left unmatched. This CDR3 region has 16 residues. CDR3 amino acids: CASSLGAQGTGGKAFF. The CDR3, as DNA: TGCGCCAGCAGCTTGGGGGCGCAAGGGACAGGGGGCAAAGCTTTCTTT.

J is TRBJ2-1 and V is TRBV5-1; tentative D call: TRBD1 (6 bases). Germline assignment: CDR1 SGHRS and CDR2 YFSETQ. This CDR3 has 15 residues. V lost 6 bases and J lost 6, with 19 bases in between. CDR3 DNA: TGCGCCAGCATCCCCGCGACAGGTTTGGTCAATGAGCAGTTCTTC. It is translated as CASIPATGLVNEQFF. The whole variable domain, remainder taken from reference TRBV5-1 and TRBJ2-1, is KAGVTQTPRYLIKTRGQQVTLSCSPISGHRSVSWYQQTPGQGLQFLFEYFSETQRNKGNFPGRFSGRQFSNSRSEMNVSTLELGDSALYLCASIPATGLVNEQFFGPGTRLTVL.

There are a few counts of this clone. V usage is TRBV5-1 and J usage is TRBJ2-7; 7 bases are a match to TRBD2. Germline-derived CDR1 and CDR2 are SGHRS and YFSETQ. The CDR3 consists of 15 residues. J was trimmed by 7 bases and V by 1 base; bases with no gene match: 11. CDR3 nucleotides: TGCGCCAGCAGCTTGACAGTCGGTCGGGAGGAGGAGCAGTACTTC. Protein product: CASSLTVGREEEQYF.

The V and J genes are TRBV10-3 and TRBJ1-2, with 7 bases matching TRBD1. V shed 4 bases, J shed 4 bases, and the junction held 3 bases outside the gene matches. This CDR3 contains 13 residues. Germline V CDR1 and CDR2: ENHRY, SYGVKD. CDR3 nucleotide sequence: TGTGCCATCAGTGCCGGGACAGTCTATGGCTACACCTTC. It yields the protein CAISAGTVYGYTF.

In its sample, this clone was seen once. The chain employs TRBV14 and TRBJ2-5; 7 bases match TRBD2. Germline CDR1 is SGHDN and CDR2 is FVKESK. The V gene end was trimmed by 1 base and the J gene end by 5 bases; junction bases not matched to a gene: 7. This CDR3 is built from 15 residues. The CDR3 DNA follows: TGTGCCAGCAGCCAAGTTGCGGGAGTAGGTGAGACCCAGTACTTC. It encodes CASSQVAGVGETQYF.

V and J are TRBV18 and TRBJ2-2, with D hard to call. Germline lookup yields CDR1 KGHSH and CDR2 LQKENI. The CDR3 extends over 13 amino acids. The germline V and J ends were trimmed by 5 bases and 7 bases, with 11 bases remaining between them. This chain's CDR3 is CASSANSGGELFF. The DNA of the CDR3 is TGTGCCAGCTCAGCGAACAGTGGCGGGGAGCTGTTTTTT.

CDR3 loop: CASSAARDPPGTQYF. The DNA for the CDR3 is TGTGCCAGCAGCGCCGCCCGGGACCCGCCCGGTACGCAGTATTTT. The chain employs TRBV5-4 and TRBJ2-3, with D possibly called TRBD1 or TRBD2 (5 bases each). V lost 4 bases, J lost 8 bases, and 20 bases lay in between. Germline loops: CDR1 SGHNT, CDR2 YYREEE (reference sequence). The CDR3 totals 15 residues.

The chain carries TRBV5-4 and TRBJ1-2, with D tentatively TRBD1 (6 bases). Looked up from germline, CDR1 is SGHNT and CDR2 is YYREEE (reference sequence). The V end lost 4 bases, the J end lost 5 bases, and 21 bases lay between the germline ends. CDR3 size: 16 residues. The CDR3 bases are TGTGCCAGCAGCCCTGTTCTCCGGGGGCAGGGGTATGGCTACACCTTC. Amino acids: CASSPVLRGQGYGYTF.